This paragraph covers one TCR beta chain sequence. This entry comes from a study of T cell changes during pregnancy in multiple sclerosis. CDR1 and CDR2 from the germline V gene are PRHDT and FYEKMQ (reference sequence). This CDR3 region has 12 residues. V lost 5 bases and J lost 8, with 12 bases in between. Here immunoSEQ multiplex PCR was the method, and the copy in TCRdb shows in-frame clones only, minus some. Of 39,000 or so clones listed, 75% to 95% are singletons. This clonotype originated in a female donor with multiple sclerosis, enrolled in a pregnancy study. Sequencing used CD8+ T cells from peripheral blood mononuclear cells, obtained after pregnancy. This sequence joins TRBV13 and TRBJ1-2; TRBD1 might be the D (5 bases). DNA for the CDR3: TGTGCCAGCAGCGCCCAGGGATACGGCTACACCTTC. Protein sequence: CASSAQGYGYTF.